The clone carrying this T cell receptor beta chain has a handful of counts. Its matching antigen is unknown. This sample stems from a study of T cells after yellow fever vaccination. Study-wide context: Libraries from low-cell-number fractions were prepared with the SMART-Seq v4 Ultra Low Input RNA kit. General study findings and limits: FACS-sorted repertoires could contain abundant clonotypes contaminating from the bulk population. Relatively few clonotypes were ones that appeared in both CD4 and CD8 compartments. The secondary response was weaker but peaked faster, day 5 versus 15.

Germline CDR1 is MGHRA and CDR2 is YSYEKL. This CDR3 comprises 14 residues. V was cut by 1 base and J by 3 bases, with 7 bases left in between. In TCRdb, the 5' RACE reads were re-called with MiXCR into one record per CDR3 protein. The sample includes 100,000 to 150,000 distinct CDR3 sequences, about 16% of them seen just once. The clonotype originates from a man between 18 and 29 years old who received the YFV17D yellow fever vaccine. The chain couples TRBV4-1 to TRBJ2-1; D gene unclear. This specimen consisted of CD8+ T cells sorted from PBMCs, obtained 5 days after the yellow fever booster vaccination. The chain's CDR3 is CASSQVRFYNEQFF. The CDR3 nucleotides read TGCGCCAGCAGCCAAGTGCGATTCTACAATGAGCAGTTCTTC.